The present T cell receptor beta chain was sequenced within a study of T cell responses to AZD1222 COVID-19 vaccine. This clone showed up just once. What it binds is unknown. An end of the junction does not agree with germline; a read error may underlie this. TCRdb keeps only in-frame clones here, not all; method: immunoSEQ multiplex PCR. This table holds some 200,000 clones, approximately 89% found once. The CDR3 has 15 amino acids. CDR1 and CDR2 (germline): KGHSH, LQKENI. Study-wide results and limits: The study identified only 6 or 7 AZD1222 recipients as seropositive at baseline. Two AZD1222 administrations were followed by greater Spike-specific TCR breadth and depth. Among spike-specific TCRs, nearly half reportedly target unmutated variant regions.

Samples with a second dose at about 4 or about 12 weeks were pooled together. The material was peripheral blood, obtained 28 days after the second AZD1222 dose. The source of this sequence is an adult who received the AZD1222 COVID-19 vaccine. The chain joins TRBV18 to TRBJ1-3, with D maybe TRBD1 (6 bases). CDR3 sequence (DNA): TGTGCCAGCTCTCCACAGGGAGGCTCTGGAAACACCATATATTTT. Protein: CASSPQGGSGNTIYF.